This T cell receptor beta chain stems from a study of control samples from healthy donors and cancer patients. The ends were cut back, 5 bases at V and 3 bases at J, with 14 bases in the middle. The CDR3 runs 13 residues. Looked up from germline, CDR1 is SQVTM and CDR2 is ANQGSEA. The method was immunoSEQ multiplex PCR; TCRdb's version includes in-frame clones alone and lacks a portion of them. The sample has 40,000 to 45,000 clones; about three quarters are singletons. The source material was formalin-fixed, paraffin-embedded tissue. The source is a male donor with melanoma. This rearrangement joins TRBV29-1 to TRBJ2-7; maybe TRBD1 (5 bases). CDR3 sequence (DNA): TGCAGCGTTAGGTTAGCCCAGGGCTACGAGCAGTACTTC. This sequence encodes CSVRLAQGYEQYF.